This TCR beta chain was sequenced during a study of tumor-infiltrating lymphocytes in primary liver carcinoma. Across the whole study: The patients comprised men and women between the ages of 30 and 69 years. There were roughly 3.65 to 7.5 million productive TCRbeta reads per sample, a yield similar across tissue types.

Germline DNA was also extracted, while the blood RNA originated from unsorted whole blood. Trimming removed 0 bases at V and 3 bases at J, with 14 bases between. This CDR3 is built from 17 residues. Germline V gives CDR1 LGHNA, CDR2 YNFKEQ. This clonotype was found many times. The input was about 490 ng total RNA; TCR beta cDNA was made from it with a constant-region primer. Each TCR beta library was derived from three nested multiplex PCR rounds that employed slightly modified ARM-PCR. Forward primers for TRBV1-TRBV30 and a C-beta reverse primer served the first two PCR rounds, at about 10 cycles each. A single record per CDR3 protein comes from TCRdb applying MiXCR to the multiplex PCR reads. Among about 330,000 distinct CDR3 sequences listed, almost 65% were seen once.

Sequencing used peripheral blood. The chain joins TRBV4-2 to TRBJ1-4; D is unresolved. The receptor's source is a man between 35 and 55 years old with primary liver carcinoma and hepatitis B virus infection. This chain's CDR3 is CASSQDTGRAPNEKLFF. The CDR3, as DNA: TGTGCCAGCAGCCAAGATACGGGGAGAGCCCCTAATGAAAAACTGTTTTTT.